A single TCR beta chain is shown here with its context. The source of the sample is a study of blood T cell repertoires in COVID-19. Across the whole study: COVID-19 samples from acute and convalescent phases originated in the United States, Italy and Spain.

Germline values: CDR1 SNHLY, CDR2 FYNNEI. The V gene end was trimmed by 4 bases and the J gene end by 4 bases; junction bases not matched to a gene: 3. This CDR3 is 15 amino acids long. Assay used: immunoSEQ multiplex PCR; TCRdb lists only in-frame clones, some missing. The sample carries 35,000 to 50,000 clones, roughly four fifths recorded once. The sequence was obtained from a woman over 75 with acute or convalescent COVID-19. The rearrangement links TRBV2 to TRBJ2-3, with TRBD1 matching 12 bases. Specimen: peripheral blood. As DNA, the CDR3 is TGTGCCAGCAGTGCCGGGACAGGGGGCGCAGATACGCAGTATTTT. Translation: CASSAGTGGADTQYF.